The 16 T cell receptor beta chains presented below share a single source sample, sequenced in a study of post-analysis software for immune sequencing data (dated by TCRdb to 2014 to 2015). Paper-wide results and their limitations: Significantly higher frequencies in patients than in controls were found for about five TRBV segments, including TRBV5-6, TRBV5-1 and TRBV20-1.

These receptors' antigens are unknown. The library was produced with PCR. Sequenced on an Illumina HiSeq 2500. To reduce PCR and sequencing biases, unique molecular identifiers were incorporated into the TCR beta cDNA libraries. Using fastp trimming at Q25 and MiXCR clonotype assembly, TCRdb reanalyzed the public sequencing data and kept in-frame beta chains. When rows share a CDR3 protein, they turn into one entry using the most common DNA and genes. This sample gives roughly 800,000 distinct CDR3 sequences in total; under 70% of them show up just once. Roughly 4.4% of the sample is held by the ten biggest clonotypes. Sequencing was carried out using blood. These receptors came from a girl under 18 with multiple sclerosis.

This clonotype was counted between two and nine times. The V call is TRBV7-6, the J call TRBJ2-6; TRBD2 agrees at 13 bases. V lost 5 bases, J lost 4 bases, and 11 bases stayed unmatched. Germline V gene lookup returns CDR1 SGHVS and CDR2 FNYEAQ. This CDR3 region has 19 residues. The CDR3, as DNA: TGTGCCAGCAGCGTACTAGCGGGGGGGCAGAGCTCCGGGGCCAACGTCCTGACTTTC. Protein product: CASSVLAGGQSSGANVLTF.

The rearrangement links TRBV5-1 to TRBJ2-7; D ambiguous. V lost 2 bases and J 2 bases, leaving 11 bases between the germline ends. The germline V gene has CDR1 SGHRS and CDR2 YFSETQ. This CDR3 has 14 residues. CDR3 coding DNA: TGCGCCAGCAGCTTTTGGCCGGCGGCCTACGAGCAGTACTTC. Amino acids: CASSFWPAAYEQYF.

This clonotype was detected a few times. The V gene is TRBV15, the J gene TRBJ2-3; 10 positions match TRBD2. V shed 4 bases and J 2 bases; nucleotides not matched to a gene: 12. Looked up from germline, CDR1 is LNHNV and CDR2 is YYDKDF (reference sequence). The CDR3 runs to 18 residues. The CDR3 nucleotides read TGTGCCACCAGCACAAGCGGGAGGGCCCTGATTTCCACAGATACGCAGTATTTT. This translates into CATSTSGRALISTDTQYF.

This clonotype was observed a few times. DNA of the CDR3: TGTGCCAGCAGCGCCCGCAGGGATTTAGAGACCCAGTACTTC. This sequence encodes CASSARRDLETQYF. The chain links TRBV11-2 to TRBJ2-7; maybe TRBD1 (5 bases). TRBJ2-5 explains the end of the DNA better; the J call may be wrong. The CDR3 is 14 residues long. Germline lookup yields CDR1 SGHAT and CDR2 FQNNGV.

CDR3 region: CASSEGQGAVYEQYF. CDR3 nucleotides: TGCGCCAGCAGTGAAGGGCAGGGGGCTGTTTACGAGCAGTACTTC. This sequence joins TRBV10-2 and TRBJ2-5, with 8 bases aligning to TRBD1. The J call may be mistaken, given a closer DNA end match to TRBJ2-7. CDR1 and CDR2 (germline): WSHSY, SAAADI. The CDR3 totals 15 residues.

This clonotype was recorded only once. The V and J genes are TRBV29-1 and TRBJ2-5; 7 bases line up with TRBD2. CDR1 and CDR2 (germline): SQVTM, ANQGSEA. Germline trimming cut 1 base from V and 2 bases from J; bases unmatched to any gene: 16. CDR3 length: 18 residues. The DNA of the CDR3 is TGCAGCGTTGAAGCAGGATTATTCCAGCGGGAACTACAAGAGACCCAGTACTTC. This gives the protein CSVEAGLFQRELQETQYF.

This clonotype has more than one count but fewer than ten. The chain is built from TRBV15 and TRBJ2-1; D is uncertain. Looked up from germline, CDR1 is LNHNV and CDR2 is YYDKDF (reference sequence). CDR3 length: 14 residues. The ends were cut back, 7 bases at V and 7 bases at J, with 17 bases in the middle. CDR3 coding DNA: TGTGCCACCAATACTAACCCCCAGATTAATGAGCAGTTCTTC. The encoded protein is CATNTNPQINEQFF.

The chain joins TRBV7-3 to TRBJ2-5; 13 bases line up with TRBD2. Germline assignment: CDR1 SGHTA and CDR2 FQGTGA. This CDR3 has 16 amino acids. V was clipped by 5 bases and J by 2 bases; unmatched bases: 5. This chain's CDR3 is CASSPMGLAGQETQYF. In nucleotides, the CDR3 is TGTGCCAGCAGCCCTATGGGACTAGCGGGACAAGAGACCCAGTACTTC.

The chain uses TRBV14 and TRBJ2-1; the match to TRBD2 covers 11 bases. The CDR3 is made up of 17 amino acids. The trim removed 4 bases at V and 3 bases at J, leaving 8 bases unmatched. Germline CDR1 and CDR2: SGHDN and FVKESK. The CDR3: CASSRSGLADFYNEQFF. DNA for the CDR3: TGTGCCAGCAGCCGATCGGGACTAGCGGACTTCTACAATGAGCAGTTCTTC. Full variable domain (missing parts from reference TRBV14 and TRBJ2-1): EAGVTQFPSHSVIEKGQTVTLRCDPISGHDNLYWYRRVMGKEIKFLLHFVKESKQDESGMPNNRFLAERTGGTYSTLKVQPAELEDSGVYFCASSRSGLADFYNEQFFGPGTRLTVL.

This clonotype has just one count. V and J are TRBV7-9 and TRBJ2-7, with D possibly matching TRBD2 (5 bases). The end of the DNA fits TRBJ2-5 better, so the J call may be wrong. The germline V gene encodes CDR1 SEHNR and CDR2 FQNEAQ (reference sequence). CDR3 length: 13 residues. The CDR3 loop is CASSSRGWETQYF. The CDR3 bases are TGTGCCAGCAGCAGTCGCGGGTGGGAGACCCAGTACTTC.

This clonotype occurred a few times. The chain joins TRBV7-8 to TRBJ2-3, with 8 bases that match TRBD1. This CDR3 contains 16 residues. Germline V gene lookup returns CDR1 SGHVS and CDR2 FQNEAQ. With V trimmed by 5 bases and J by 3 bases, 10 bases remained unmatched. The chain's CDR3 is CASSPGRTGKTDTQYF. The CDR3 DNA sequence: TGTGCCAGCAGCCCAGGTCGGACAGGGAAGACAGATACGCAGTATTTT.

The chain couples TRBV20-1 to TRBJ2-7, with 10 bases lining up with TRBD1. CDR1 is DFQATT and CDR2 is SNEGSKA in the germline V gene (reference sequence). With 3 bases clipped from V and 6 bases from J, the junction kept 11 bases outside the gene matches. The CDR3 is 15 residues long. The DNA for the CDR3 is TGCAGTGCTAGGGAGGCCGGGACAGGGGTTTTCGAGCAGTACTTC. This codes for CSAREAGTGVFEQYF.

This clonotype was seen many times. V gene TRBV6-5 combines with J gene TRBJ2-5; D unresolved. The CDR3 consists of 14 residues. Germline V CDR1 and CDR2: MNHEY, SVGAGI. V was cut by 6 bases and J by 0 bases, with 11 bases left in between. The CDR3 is CASSPGGYQETQYF. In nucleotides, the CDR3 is TGTGCCAGCAGCCCGGGCGGCTACCAAGAGACCCAGTACTTC.

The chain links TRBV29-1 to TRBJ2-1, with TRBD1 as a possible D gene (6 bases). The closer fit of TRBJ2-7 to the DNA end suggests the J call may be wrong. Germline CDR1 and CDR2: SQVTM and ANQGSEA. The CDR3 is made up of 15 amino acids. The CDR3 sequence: CSVVGGTSSYNEQYF. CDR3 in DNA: TGCAGCGTTGTAGGGGGTACCAGCTCCTACAATGAGCAGTACTTC.

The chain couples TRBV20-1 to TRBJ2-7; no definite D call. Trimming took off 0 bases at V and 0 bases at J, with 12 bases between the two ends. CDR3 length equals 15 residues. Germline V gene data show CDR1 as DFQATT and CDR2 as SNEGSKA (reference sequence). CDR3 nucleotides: TGCAGTGCTAGAGATGGATTCCAAAGCTCCTACGAGCAGTACTTC. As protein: CSARDGFQSSYEQYF.

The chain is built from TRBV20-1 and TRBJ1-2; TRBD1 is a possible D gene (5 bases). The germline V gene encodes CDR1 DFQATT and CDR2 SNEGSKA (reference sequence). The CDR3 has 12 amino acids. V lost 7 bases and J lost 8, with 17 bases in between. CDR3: CSVQRGMGGYTF. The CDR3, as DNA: TGCAGTGTTCAGCGGGGGATGGGGGGCTACACCTTC.